This T cell receptor (beta chain) comes out of a study of blood T cell repertoires in COVID-19. On the study more broadly: Some COVID-19 samples were acute and others convalescent; all came from the United States, Italy and Spain.

Adults between about 18 and 95 years of age took part from 20 to 25 US areas. Assignments of participants to cohorts depended upon their own reported clinical history. Method: immunoSEQ multiplex PCR; TCRdb's copy keeps in-frame clones and lacks some. The sample has roughly 250,000 clones; approximately 86% are singletons. Trimming cost V 4 bases and J 2 bases, with 12 bases left between them. Germline values: CDR1 SGHNT, CDR2 YENEEA. This CDR3 comprises 14 residues. This TCR was recovered from a woman aged 40 to 50 with acute COVID-19. Sequenced input: PBMCs or T cells enriched from blood (not recorded which). The genes are TRBV11-3 and TRBJ2-7; D might be TRBD1 (5 bases). The CDR3 coding sequence is TGTGCCAGCAGCTCCCCGGACACGGCCTACGAGCAGTACTTC. This gives the protein CASSSPDTAYEQYF.